This T cell receptor beta chain was identified during a study of cytomegalovirus exposure and HLA in healthy donors. It was with 60 Vbeta and 13 Jbeta primers that the PCR ran. Clones were read by immunoSEQ multiplex PCR, and TCRdb kept only the in-frame ones, dropping some. This sample has around 150,000 clones, with 79% found just once. The sequence derives from a male donor in good health and CMV-seronegative. Input material: PBMCs.

The chain's CDR3 is CASEIGASGGTDTQYF. The CDR3 DNA is TGCGCCAGCGAGATCGGGGCTAGCGGGGGCACAGATACGCAGTATTTT. The chain combines TRBV5-1 with TRBJ2-3, with 9 bases identical to TRBD2. Germline V gives CDR1 SGHRS, CDR2 YFSETQ. V shed 7 bases, J shed 1 base, and the junction held 10 bases outside the gene matches. CDR3 length: 16 amino acids.